The rows below give T cell receptor beta chains drawn from one sample of a study of Ad26.COV2.S vaccination and SARS-CoV-2 variants. Only in-frame clones appear in the TCRdb table, and some are missing; sequencing was by immunoSEQ multiplex PCR. This sample has fewer than 900,000 clones, with about 89% found just once. The source was peripheral blood, collected in a trial of Ad26.COV2.S vaccine versus placebo. These TCRs come from a person aged 18-65 years who received the Ad26.COV2.S COVID-19 vaccine or a placebo. Both conserved end residues are part of each CDR3. A D gene is named only where the DNA matches it firmly. Clone size is given for some rows only: seen once, a few or many times, or a class if the clone is expanded.

TGTGCCACCAGTGTTGGAAGGGGTCGGGGCCCTTTCGGAGATGAGCAGTTCTTC CATSVGRGRGPFGDEQFF TRBJ2-1 TRBV24-1 NA NA
TGTGCCAGCAGCCAAGATCCCCCCTACACTGCAACTAATGAAAAACTGTTTTTT CASSQDPPYTATNEKLFF TRBJ1-4 TRBV3-1/TRBV3-2 NA few
TGTGCCAGCAGTTCGAATCGGGGGCGCGGGCCAGATACGCAGTATTTT CASSSNRGRGPDTQYF TRBJ2-3 TRBV6-5 NA NA
TGTGCCAGCAGCCCCGGGACTAGCACATCCGAGCAGTACTTC CASSPGTSTSEQYF TRBJ2-7 TRBV27 TRBD2 NA
TGTGCCAGCAGCCAAGATCTTGCCGGGACAGGGAACACCGGGGAGCTGTTTTTT CASSQDLAGTGNTGELFF TRBJ2-2 TRBV3-1/TRBV3-2 TRBD1 NA
TGTGCCAGTAGGGACGGGGGGGCCAGCTACTATGGCTACACCTTC CASRDGGASYYGYTF TRBJ1-2 TRBV19 NA once
TGTGCCAGCCGGGGCTTAGCGAACACCGGGGAGCTGTTTTTT CASRGLANTGELFF TRBJ2-2 TRBV7-9 NA NA
TGTGCCAGCAGCCAAGGGGGAGGGCGTCACTCACCCCTCCACTTT CASSQGGGRHSPLHF TRBJ1-6 TRBV3-1/TRBV3-2 NA NA
TGTGCCAGCAGGGGACAGGGGTCGGGGCAGCCCCAGCATTTT CASRGQGSGQPQHF TRBJ1-5 TRBV6-5 TRBD1 NA
TGCGCCAGCAGCTACCCTCAGTTAGATACGCAGTATTTT CASSYPQLDTQYF TRBJ2-3 TRBV5-1 NA NA
TGTGCCAGCAGTGACCCCGGGACTAGATCCTACGAGCAGTACTTC CASSDPGTRSYEQYF TRBJ2-7 TRBV25-1 TRBD2 few
TGTGCCTGGACTGGGGGGTGGGGGGGACCCACAGGCTACACCTTC CAWTGGWGGPTGYTF TRBJ1-2 TRBV30 NA once
TGTGCCAGCAGTCGGGACAGGGTGGCTTTCTTT CASSRDRVAFF TRBJ1-1 TRBV6-5 TRBD1 NA
TGTGCCAGCAGCCAAGGGACTAGCCCTAGCACAGATACGCAGTATTTT CASSQGTSPSTDTQYF TRBJ2-3 TRBV4-2 TRBD2 NA
TGCGCCAGCAGCTTGACGGTTACGACTGGCTACACCTTC CASSLTVTTGYTF TRBJ1-2 TRBV5-1 NA NA
TGTGCCTGGCAAGGGGGGTCGTGGGAGCAGTACTTC CAWQGGSWEQYF TRBJ2-7 TRBV30 NA few
TGTGCCAGCAGTGCACCGGTGACTAGCGGGAGACAACGAGAGCAGTACTTC CASSAPVTSGRQREQYF TRBJ2-7 TRBV6-1 TRBD2 NA
TGTGCCAGCAGTTCCCGGGACACCACAGATACGCAGTATTTT CASSSRDTTDTQYF TRBJ2-3 TRBV6-5 NA NA
TGCGCCAGCAGCCAAACAGGGACTACTTATGAAAAACTGTTTTTT CASSQTGTTYEKLFF TRBJ1-4 TRBV4-1 NA NA
TGTGCCAGCAGGAGACCGACAGGGAGGATGGCTGAAGCTTTCTTT CASRRPTGRMAEAFF TRBJ1-1 TRBV6-5 TRBD1 NA
TGTGCCAGCAGCTTAGTCGCAGGGTCCTACGAGCAGTACTTC CASSLVAGSYEQYF TRBJ2-7 TRBV11-2 NA NA
TGTGCGGGGGGAATTGGAAATTCGGGCACTGAAGCTTTCTTT CAGGIGNSGTEAFF TRBJ1-1 TRBV30 NA NA
TGTGCCAGCAGCCAAGAACAGGGGAGATTATTTTTTAACACTGAAGCTTTCTTT CASSQEQGRLFFNTEAFF TRBJ1-1 TRBV3-1/TRBV3-2 TRBD1 NA
TGTGCCAGCAGTTACCCCCGGGACGCTAGCACAGATACGCAGTATTTT CASSYPRDASTDTQYF TRBJ2-3 TRBV6-6 NA NA
TGTGCCAGCAGCTTGATGACACCGGGACCCCTGGGGGATACGCAGTATTTT CASSLMTPGPLGDTQYF TRBJ2-3 TRBV5-8 NA NA
TGTGCCACCAGTGAGGGGGTAGGGAAGGGGTATGAGCAGTTCTTC CATSEGVGKGYEQFF TRBJ2-1 TRBV24-1 NA once
TGTGCCAGCAGCCACCTCGAGGGAAGGAAGTACGAGCAGTACTTC CASSHLEGRKYEQYF TRBJ2-7 TRBV6-2/TRBV6-3 NA NA
TGTGCCAGCCAGTCGACGGACAATAATGAAAAACTGTTTTTT CASQSTDNNEKLFF TRBJ1-4 TRBV2 NA NA
TGTGCCAGCAGTACGGGGGTTTATCATGGCTACACCTTC CASSTGVYHGYTF TRBJ1-2 TRBV7-6 NA NA
TGTGCCAGCAGTGGTGGCAGCGGCACAGATACGCAGTATTTT CASSGGSGTDTQYF TRBJ2-3 TRBV2 NA NA
TGTGCCAGCAGCTTGGGCAGCTACGAGCAGTACTTC CASSLGSYEQYF TRBJ2-7 TRBV7-8 NA NA
TGTGCCAGCAGTCGCCTAGCGAGCTACTCCTACAATGAGCAGTTCTTC CASSRLASYSYNEQFF TRBJ2-1 TRBV6-2/TRBV6-3 NA few
TGTGCCAGCAGCTTACAACAGGGAGGAGGTGGCTACACCTTC CASSLQQGGGGYTF TRBJ1-2 TRBV14 NA NA
TGTGCCTGCGGGACAGGGATTAATGAAAAACTGTTTTTT CACGTGINEKLFF TRBJ1-4 TRBV30 TRBD1 NA
TGTGCCAGCCGTTCAGGAGACATATTGAACACTGAAGCTTTCTTT CASRSGDILNTEAFF TRBJ1-1 TRBV5-8 NA NA
TGTGCCAGTAGTATAGATCCTGGACAGGTCAATCCCCTCAATCAGCCCCAGCATTTT CASSIDPGQVNPLNQPQHF TRBJ1-5 TRBV19 TRBD1 NA
TGTGCCAGCTCACCACGTGATAGACAGTTCCAAGAGACCCAGTACTTC CASSPRDRQFQETQYF TRBJ2-5 TRBV18 NA NA
TGTGCCAGCAGTGAAATGGGGATAGCCAAAAACATTCAGTACTTC CASSEMGIAKNIQYF TRBJ2-4 TRBV2 NA NA
TGTGCCACCAGCAGAGATATAAGGAACCTCGCGAACACCGGGGAGCTGTTTTTT CATSRDIRNLANTGELFF TRBJ2-2 TRBV15 NA NA
TGCGCCAGCAAACAGGGGGACACCGGGGAGCTGTTTTTT CASKQGDTGELFF TRBJ2-2 TRBV5-1 TRBD1 NA
TGCGCCAGCAGCCGCTCTGTTAGCGGATCCTACGAGCAGTACTTC CASSRSVSGSYEQYF TRBJ2-7 TRBV4-3 NA few
TGTGCCAGTAGTATCGACCGACCAGGGGCGACCCAGTACTTC CASSIDRPGATQYF TRBJ2-5 TRBV19 NA NA